This TCR beta chain came from a study of cytomegalovirus exposure and HLA in healthy donors. Study at large: Earlier work reported about 110 million unique TCR beta sequences from some 180 million T cells.

Both 60 Vbeta primers and 13 Jbeta primers went into the PCR. Method: immunoSEQ multiplex PCR; TCRdb's copy keeps in-frame clones and lacks some. The repertoire has around 180,000 clones, 71% of them found once; the top ten carry over 1.2%. V was shortened by 0 bases and J by 0 bases, with 7 bases between the two germline ends. Germline-derived CDR1 and CDR2 are SGHRS and YFSETQ. The CDR3 consists of 14 residues. Study observations and caveats: As immune exposure information, only CMV serostatus was available. One variant, a missense change in DCLRE1C, was linked in a later analysis to TCR beta V- and J-gene trimming.

In the case of this clone: Its antigen is unknown.

The sample was PBMCs. The sequence derives from a girl under 18 in good health and CMV-seronegative. The chain links TRBV5-1 to TRBJ2-7; a possible D gene is TRBD1 (5 bases). This chain's CDR3 is CASSLDRRSYEQYF. The CDR3 DNA follows: TGCGCCAGCAGCTTGGACAGGCGCTCCTACGAGCAGTACTTC. The variable domain in full, completed from reference TRBV5-1 and TRBJ2-7, reads KAGVTQTPRYLIKTRGQQVTLSCSPISGHRSVSWYQQTPGQGLQFLFEYFSETQRNKGNFPGRFSGRQFSNSRSEMNVSTLELGDSALYLCASSLDRRSYEQYFGPGTRLTVT.